Below are 19 T cell receptor beta chains sequenced from a single sample in a study of CD8 T cells in Susac syndrome. Random hexamers were used to reverse transcribe 0.5 to 1 ug of RNA. TCRdb re-derived calls from the immunoSEQ multiplex PCR reads in MiXCR, one entry per CDR3 protein. This table holds about 140,000 distinct CDR3 sequences, 85% to 95% found once. Sequenced: CD4+ T cells from PBMCs. Source of these receptors: a human donor with Susac syndrome.

The J gene is TRBJ2-7, the V gene TRBV15, with D perhaps TRBD2 (5 bases). The CDR3 extends over 16 amino acids. V was pared by 4 bases and J by 3 bases, with 19 bases between. Germline loops: CDR1 LNHNV, CDR2 YYDKDF (reference sequence). The CDR3 coding sequence is TGTGCCACCAGCATCGGTCAATCGCGGGTAAGCTACGAGCAGTACTTC. This translates into CATSIGQSRVSYEQYF.

The chain joins TRBV20-1 to TRBJ2-3, with 8 bases matching TRBD2. Looked up from germline, CDR1 is DFQATT and CDR2 is SNEGSKA (reference sequence). V lost 3 bases, J lost 3 bases, and 2 bases stayed unmatched. This CDR3 is 13 amino acids long. The CDR3 region is CSARTSVTDTQYF. CDR3 DNA: TGCAGTGCTAGGACTAGCGTAACAGATACGCAGTATTTT.

The chain carries TRBV3-1 and TRBJ1-1; 8 bases line up with TRBD1. The ends lost 1 base at V and 1 base at J; junction bases unmatched: 5. Germline V gene lookup returns CDR1 LGHDT and CDR2 YNNKEL (reference sequence). CDR3 length equals 16 residues. The CDR3 nucleotides are TGTGCCAGCAGCCAAGGGATGGGACAGGCGAACACTGAAGCTTTCTTT. As protein: CASSQGMGQANTEAFF.

In DNA, the CDR3 is TGTGCCAGCAGCTTACGACGAGCAAACGAGCAGTACTTC. It is translated as CASSLRRANEQYF. The chain carries TRBV7-2 and TRBJ2-7; D remains unclear. The CDR3 loop spans 13 amino acids. CDR1 and CDR2 (germline): SGHTA, FQGNSA. V was pared by 2 bases and J by 5 bases, with 10 bases between.

This chain uses TRBV4-1 with TRBJ1-1; unclear D gene. Germline V gene data show CDR1 as MGHRA and CDR2 as YSYEKL. The CDR3 is 13 amino acids. V was cut by 5 bases and J by 8 bases, with 15 bases left in between. The CDR3 is CASSVRPDNEAFF. CDR3 coding DNA: TGCGCCAGCAGCGTTCGACCCGATAACGAAGCTTTCTTT.

This chain joins TRBV20-1 and TRBJ2-1, with 14 bases lining up with TRBD2. The CDR3 runs to 14 residues. CDR1 is DFQATT, CDR2 SNEGSKA, per germline (reference sequence). V was pared by 5 bases and J by 6 bases, with 3 bases of the junction left unmatched. Here the CDR3 DNA reads TGCAGTGCTGCAGGGACTAGCGGGAGCAATGAGCAGTTCTTC. Its protein product is CSAAGTSGSNEQFF.

The V and J genes are TRBV28 and TRBJ2-4; no firm D call. V lost 2 bases and J 8 bases, leaving 10 bases between the germline ends. The CDR3 is made up of 13 amino acids. From germline, CDR1 is MDHEN and CDR2 SYDVKM. In nucleotides, the CDR3 is TGTGCCAGCAGTTTAGGGCAGGAACACATTCAGTACTTC. Its translation is CASSLGQEHIQYF.

The chain combines TRBV6-6 with TRBJ2-1; 10 nucleotides align to TRBD2. Germline V gene data show CDR1 as MNHNY and CDR2 as SVGAGI (reference sequence). The CDR3 is 15 amino acids. V was clipped by 0 bases and J by 6 bases; unmatched bases: 2. The CDR3 protein is CASSYSSSGSNEQFF. In nucleotides, the CDR3 is TGTGCCAGCAGTTACTCTTCTAGCGGGAGCAATGAGCAGTTCTTC.

V gene TRBV18 combines with J gene TRBJ2-4; 8 positions agree with TRBD1. This CDR3 spans 15 amino acids. The germline gives CDR1 KGHSH, CDR2 LQKENI. Germline trimming cut 3 bases from V and 4 bases from J; bases unmatched to any gene: 5. The CDR3 region is CASSPRQGTKNIQYF. For the CDR3, the DNA is TGTGCCAGCTCACCCCGACAGGGGACAAAAAACATTCAGTACTTC. The full variable domain, its missing parts supplied by reference TRBV18 and TRBJ2-4, is NAGVMQNPRHLVRRRGQEARLRCSPMKGHSHVYWYRQLPEEGLKFMVYLQKENIIDESGMPKERFSAEFPKEGPSILRIQQVVRGDSAAYFCASSPRQGTKNIQYFGAGTRLSVL.

The chain joins TRBV12-3 or TRBV12-4 to TRBJ2-7; maybe TRBD2 (6 bases). V was cut by 5 bases and J by 5 bases, with 19 bases left in between. This CDR3 region has 15 residues. CDR3 region: CASSRSENGGHEQYF. As DNA, the CDR3 is TGTGCCAGCAGTCGAAGCGAGAACGGGGGACACGAGCAGTACTTC.

The rearrangement links TRBV4-1 to TRBJ2-5; D is ambiguous. Germline V CDR1 and CDR2: MGHRA, YSYEKL. CDR3 size: 14 residues. V lost 4 bases, J lost 1 base, and 10 bases lay in between. As DNA, the CDR3 is TGCGCCAGCAGCCTCCGGCAGGTCCAAGAGACCCAGTACTTC. This gives the protein CASSLRQVQETQYF.

The chain is built from TRBV30 and TRBJ2-1; D remains unclear. The V gene lost 2 bases and the J gene lost 0 bases, with 8 bases spanning the gap. Per germline, CDR1 GTSNPN and CDR2 SVGIG (reference sequence). The CDR3 has 14 amino acids. DNA of the CDR3: TGTGCCTGGAGTATGTGGGGCTCCTACAATGAGCAGTTCTTC. Its protein is CAWSMWGSYNEQFF.

V is TRBV5-1 and J is TRBJ1-3, with a weak D call TRBD1 (5 bases). V lost 5 bases, J lost 0 bases, and 12 bases lay in between. Germline values: CDR1 SGHRS, CDR2 YFSETQ. This CDR3 has 15 residues. CDR3 coding DNA: TGCGCCAGCAGGTCCGGGGCCTTCTCTGGAAACACCATATATTTT. Encoded protein: CASRSGAFSGNTIYF.

The chain recombines TRBV25-1 with TRBJ2-3; D gene uncertain. V was cut by 1 base and J by 6 bases, with 20 bases left in between. The CDR3 loop spans 17 amino acids. CDR1 is MGHDK and CDR2 is SYGVNS in the germline V gene. For the CDR3, the DNA is TGTGCCAGCAGTGAATCCTCCCAAGGCAGTCCGGAGGATACGCAGTATTTT. Amino acid sequence: CASSESSQGSPEDTQYF. Variable domain in full (rest from reference TRBV25-1 and TRBJ2-3): EADIYQTPRYLVIGTGKKITLECSQTMGHDKMYWYQQDPGMELHLIHYSYGVNSTEKGDLSSESTVSRIRTEHFPLTLESARPSHTSQYLCASSESSQGSPEDTQYFGPGTRLTVL.

The V gene is TRBV30, the J gene TRBJ1-6; 8 positions agree with TRBD1. Per the germline V gene, CDR1 is GTSNPN and CDR2 is SVGIG (reference sequence). This CDR3 spans 15 amino acids. J lost 3 bases, V lost 4 bases, and 5 bases had no gene match. CDR3 sequence: CAWTITGGYNSPLHF. CDR3 DNA sequence: TGTGCCTGGACTATTACAGGGGGCTATAATTCACCCCTCCACTTT. The whole variable domain, filled in from reference TRBV30 and TRBJ1-6, reads SQTIHQWPATLVQPVGSPLSLECTVEGTSNPNLYWYRQAAGRGLQLLFYSVGIGQISSEVPQNLSASRPQDRQFILSSKKLLLSDSGFYLCAWTITGGYNSPLHFGNGTRLTVT.

The chain recombines TRBV29-1 with TRBJ2-5; 10 nucleotides align to TRBD1. Germline-derived CDR1 and CDR2 are SQVTM and ANQGSEA. V was clipped by 4 bases and J by 3 bases; unmatched bases: 8. The CDR3 has 15 residues. The CDR3 DNA follows: TGCAGCGTTGTCATTCTAGGACAGGGGGAAGAGACCCAGTACTTC. This sequence encodes CSVVILGQGEETQYF.

Only one count was recorded for this clonotype. V and J are TRBV12-3 or TRBV12-4 and TRBJ2-2; D is ambiguous. V lost 7 bases and J lost 0, with 12 bases in between. There are 15 residues in the CDR3. The CDR3 spells CASKVDGSNTGELFF. The CDR3 DNA is TGTGCCAGCAAAGTAGACGGATCGAACACCGGGGAGCTGTTTTTT.

The CDR3 region has the DNA TGCGCCAGCAGCCAAGTCGAGAGCATCCAGCAGTTCTTC. Translating gives CASSQVESIQQFF. V and J are TRBV4-3 and TRBJ2-1; no reliable D call. CDR1 and CDR2 (germline): LGHNA, YSLEER. Trimming took 1 base from V and 11 from J, leaving 12 bases between them. The CDR3 has 13 residues.

The rearrangement joins TRBV30 to TRBJ1-1; tentative D call: TRBD1 (6 bases). CDR1 is GTSNPN, CDR2 SVGIG, per germline (reference sequence). The CDR3 consists of 12 residues. V was trimmed by 3 bases and J by 7 bases, leaving 12 bases between them. CDR3 coding DNA: TGTGCCTGGAGGACAGGCAAGTATGAAGCTTTCTTT. Protein product: CAWRTGKYEAFF.